The next 15 T cell receptor beta chains were all read from a single sample in a study of cytomegalovirus exposure and HLA in healthy donors. The study ran its PCR with 60 Vbeta and 13 Jbeta primers. The table came from immunoSEQ multiplex PCR; TCRdb's copy has only in-frame clones and leaves some out. The data contain about 160,000 clones, about four fifths of them singletons. Sequenced sample: PBMCs. These TCRs come from a male donor in good health and CMV-seronegative.

The chain couples TRBV27 to TRBJ1-1; D is perhaps TRBD1 (5 bases). Per the germline V gene, CDR1 is MNHEY and CDR2 is SMNVEV (reference sequence). Trimming stripped 6 bases from V and 7 bases from J, with 18 bases between. The CDR3 extends over 14 amino acids. The CDR3 region is CASSPLGRGGEAFF. The CDR3 nucleotides read TGTGCCAGCAGCCCCCTGGGGAGGGGAGGTGAAGCTTTCTTT.

The chain uses TRBV7-2 and TRBJ2-7; 8 bases map to TRBD2. The V segment lost 8 bases and the J segment 4 bases; nucleotides outside the gene matches: 7. This CDR3 has 13 amino acids. The V gene's germline CDR1 is SGHTA and CDR2 FQGNSA. CDR3 residues: CASGAGVEYEQYF. The DNA for the CDR3 is TGTGCCAGCGGAGCGGGAGTGGAATACGAGCAGTACTTC.

The chain employs TRBV19 and TRBJ1-5, with TRBD1 matching over 9 bases. V lost 9 bases to trimming and J lost 6 bases; unmatched junction nucleotides: 12. The length of the CDR3 is 15 residues. Germline V gives CDR1 LNHDA, CDR2 SQIVND (reference sequence). CDR3 loop: CASFPGQGLSQPQHF. The CDR3 nucleotides are TGTGCCAGCTTCCCGGGACAGGGATTATCTCAGCCCCAGCATTTT.

In its sample, this clone was seen once. Sequence at one end of the junction differs from germline and may be a read error. J is TRBJ1-2 and V is TRBV7-9; D remains ambiguous. Germline V gene lookup returns CDR1 SEHNR and CDR2 FQNEAQ (reference sequence). CDR3 length equals 11 residues. CDR3 loop: CSSSESNGYTF. The CDR3 DNA reads TGTTCCAGCAGCGAGTCGAATGGCTACACCTTC.

This sequence joins TRBV4-1 and TRBJ2-1; D gene uncertain. Germline V CDR1 and CDR2: MGHRA, YSYEKL. Trimming took off 0 bases at V and 9 bases at J, with 9 bases between the two ends. The CDR3 spans 13 residues. CDR3 sequence: CASSQDRFPEQFF. DNA for the CDR3: TGCGCCAGCAGCCAAGATCGGTTCCCTGAGCAGTTCTTC.

This chain links TRBV5-5 with TRBJ1-3; D ambiguous. CDR1 is SGHKS and CDR2 is YYEKEE in the germline V gene (reference sequence). The CDR3 is 16 residues long. V was shortened by 0 bases and J by 0 bases, with 10 bases between the two germline ends. CDR3 protein: CASSLGYTISGNTIYF. The CDR3 DNA reads as TGTGCCAGCAGCTTGGGATACACGATCTCTGGAAACACCATATATTTT.

Details on this clone: Compared with germline, one end of the junction differs, possibly owing to a read error. The chain links TRBV7-9 to TRBJ1-6; no firm D call. Germline CDR1 and CDR2: SEHNR and FQNEAQ (reference sequence). The CDR3 totals 12 residues. The CDR3 DNA reads as TGTTCCAGCAGCTACAGCAATTCACCCCTCCACTTT. It translates to CSSSYSNSPLHF.

The chain carries TRBV10-3 and TRBJ1-1; 8 bases map to TRBD1. There are 14 residues in the CDR3. Looked up from germline, CDR1 is ENHRY and CDR2 is SYGVKD. J lost 1 base, V lost 7 bases, and 5 bases had no gene match. The CDR3 region has the DNA TGTGCCATCAAAGGACAGGGAACGAACACTGAAGCTTTCTTT. This encodes CAIKGQGTNTEAFF.

CDR3 sequence (DNA): TGTGCCAGCAGCTCTCTAGCGGGGGGGGGAGTCGCGCAGTATTTT. Amino acid sequence: CASSSLAGGGVAQYF. This chain connects TRBV28 to TRBJ2-3; 12 bases map to TRBD2. Germline CDR1 is MDHEN and CDR2 is SYDVKM. V dropped 6 bases and J dropped 10; count of bases not matched to a gene: 11. This CDR3 has 15 residues.

V is TRBV5-1 and J is TRBJ1-6; 7 bases line up with TRBD1. The CDR3 runs 15 residues. Germline loops: CDR1 SGHRS, CDR2 YFSETQ. Losses at the gene ends were 0 bases for V and 9 bases for J; bases not matched to a gene: 6. CDR3 residues: CASSLEPPGGSPLHF. In DNA form, the CDR3 reads TGCGCCAGCAGCTTGGAGCCCCCAGGGGGTTCACCCCTCCACTTT.

As DNA, the CDR3 is TGTGCCAGCAGTGTAGGTAGTCTCCAGGGTCTGGCAGATACGCAGTATTTT. Amino acids: CASSVGSLQGLADTQYF. The chain carries TRBV11-3 and TRBJ2-3, with a tentative D call TRBD1 (5 bases). In germline, CDR1 is SGHNT, CDR2 YENEEA. Trimming shortened V by 6 bases and J by 4 bases, and 23 bases separated the two germline ends. This CDR3 has 17 amino acids.

The chain joins TRBV19 to TRBJ2-7; D may be TRBD1 (5 bases). CDR3 length: 14 amino acids. Deletions cut 3 bases from V and 1 base from J, with 10 bases between. The germline V gene has CDR1 LNHDA and CDR2 SQIVND (reference sequence). Here the CDR3 reads CASSMGQGSYEQYF. The CDR3 nucleotides read TGTGCCAGTAGTATGGGGCAGGGATCCTACGAGCAGTACTTC.

Here the CDR3 DNA reads TGTGCCAGTAGTACGGGAGCAGGGCTGGGGACGGCCAAAAACATTCAGTACTTC. This sequence encodes CASSTGAGLGTAKNIQYF. The chain joins TRBV19 to TRBJ2-4; perhaps TRBD2 as D (6 bases). Trimming removed 4 bases from V and 1 base from J, with 20 bases in between. The CDR3 runs 18 residues. Looked up from germline, CDR1 is LNHDA and CDR2 is SQIVND (reference sequence).

The genes are TRBV28 and TRBJ2-7; TRBD1 matches at 9 bases. After removal of 5 bases from V and 5 bases from J, the junction contained 16 bases not matched to a gene. Germline loops: CDR1 MDHEN, CDR2 SYDVKM. The CDR3 consists of 17 residues. CDR3 region: CASSGFIGTGSVDEQYF. In DNA, the CDR3 is TGTGCCAGCAGTGGGTTTATCGGGACAGGGTCCGTGGACGAGCAGTACTTC. The whole variable domain, remainder taken from reference TRBV28 and TRBJ2-7, is DVKVTQSSRYLVKRTGEKVFLECVQDMDHENMFWYRQDPGLGLRLIYFSYDVKMKEKGDIPEGYSVSREKKERFSLILESASTNQTSMYLCASSGFIGTGSVDEQYFGPGTRLTVT.

The chain carries TRBV19 and TRBJ2-2; TRBD2 matches 7 bases. Germline CDR1 reads LNHDA; CDR2 reads SQIVND (reference sequence). The V gene end was trimmed by 4 bases and the J gene end by 4 bases; junction bases not matched to a gene: 9. This CDR3 has 16 amino acids. CDR3 sequence: CASSNTRSGGTGELFF. For the CDR3, the DNA is TGTGCCAGTAGTAACACCCGTTCGGGGGGCACCGGGGAGCTGTTTTTT.